Presented here are 14 T cell receptor beta chains from one specimen sequenced in a study of blood T cell repertoires in COVID-19. The repertoire was sequenced with immunoSEQ multiplex PCR; TCRdb's copy has only in-frame clones and lacks some. Of around 220,000 clones listed, 90% were seen once; the top ten hold around 16%. Sequenced sample: PBMCs or T cells enriched from blood (not recorded which). All receptors come from a man aged 30 to 39 who had been exposed to COVID-19.

The chain links TRBV6-4 to TRBJ2-2, with 11 bases matching TRBD2. The CDR3 is made up of 16 amino acids. V dropped 6 bases and J dropped 1; count of bases not matched to a gene: 4. CDR1 and CDR2 from the germline V gene are MRHNA and SNTAGT. CDR3 region: CASSATSGGNTGELFF. The CDR3 nucleotides are TGTGCCAGCAGCGCAACTAGCGGGGGGAACACCGGGGAGCTGTTTTTT.

The CDR3 nucleotides are TGTGCCAGCAGCTTCAGGGGGGCCTACGAGCAGTACTTC. It translates to CASSFRGAYEQYF. J is TRBJ2-7 and V is TRBV5-6; D may be TRBD1 (7 bases). The CDR3 runs 13 residues. The germline CDR1 and CDR2 sequences are SGHDT and YYEEEE. V lost 2 bases, J lost 2 bases, and 8 bases lay in between.

V gene TRBV28 combines with J gene TRBJ2-1; 10 bases match TRBD2. CDR1 is MDHEN, CDR2 SYDVKM, per germline. V was clipped by 4 bases and J by 5 bases; unmatched bases: 5. The CDR3 sequence is 15 residues long. DNA for the CDR3: TGTGCCAGCAGTTATAGCGGGGGGTATAACAATGAGCAGTTCTTC. Amino acid sequence: CASSYSGGYNNEQFF.

V and J are TRBV4-1 and TRBJ1-2; 10 bases map to TRBD1. The length of the CDR3 is 15 residues. Germline V gene data show CDR1 as MGHRA and CDR2 as YSYEKL. The ends lost 0 bases at V and 7 bases at J; junction bases unmatched: 5. CDR3 protein: CASSQDRDRGIGYTF. CDR3 DNA sequence: TGCGCCAGCAGCCAAGATCGGGACAGGGGAATTGGCTACACCTTC.

The chain carries TRBV21-1 and TRBJ2-1; TRBD2 was called by the table and not checked on the DNA. TRBV21-1 constitutes a pseudogene. The CDR3 is 16 residues long. The CDR3 region is CASRGDYPSSYNEQFF. CDR3 nucleotide sequence: TGTGCCAGCAGGGGGGACTATCCGAGCTCCTACAATGAGCAGTTCTTC.

This clone was observed a single time. The chain links TRBV9 to TRBJ2-3; 10 positions agree with TRBD2. V lost 6 bases, J lost 1 base, and 5 bases stayed unmatched. This CDR3 region has 15 residues. Germline CDR1 SGDLS, CDR2 YYNGEE. Here the CDR3 reads CASTSGGIRTDTQYF. The CDR3 nucleotides are TGTGCCAGCACTAGCGGGGGTATTCGCACAGATACGCAGTATTTT.

This clone turned up a few times. The V and J genes are TRBV4-2 and TRBJ1-1; TRBD1 might be the D (6 bases). The CDR3 is 17 residues long. Germline CDR1 reads LGHNA; CDR2 reads YNFKEQ. With 0 bases removed from V and 1 base from J, the gap between germline ends came to 15 bases. The CDR3 protein is CASSQDPGGHKNTEAFF. As DNA, the CDR3 is TGTGCCAGCAGCCAAGACCCTGGGGGACACAAGAACACTGAAGCTTTCTTT.

The J gene is TRBJ1-6, the V gene TRBV11-2, with TRBD1 matching 7 bases. V shed 5 bases and J 11 bases; nucleotides not matched to a gene: 15. CDR1 is SGHAT and CDR2 is FQNNGV in the germline V gene. This CDR3 comprises 16 residues. DNA of the CDR3: TGTGCCAGCAGCCCAAGCCGGTCACAGGGGTCAACACCCCTCCACTTT. Protein: CASSPSRSQGSTPLHF.

The chain joins TRBV19 to TRBJ2-1; TRBD1 aligns across 7 bases. This CDR3 comprises 14 residues. Germline CDR1 LNHDA, CDR2 SQIVND (reference sequence). J lost 8 bases, V lost 10 bases, and 14 bases had no gene match. In DNA form, the CDR3 reads TGTGCCACCCAACCACGGACAGGTTCTGATGAGCAGTTCTTC. It translates to CATQPRTGSDEQFF. Combining the CDR3 with reference TRBV19 and TRBJ2-1 gives the whole variable domain DGGITQSPKYLFRKEGQNVTLSCEQNLNHDAMYWYRQDPGQGLRLIYYSQIVNDFQKGDIAEGYSVSREKKESFPLTVTSAQKNPTAFYLCATQPRTGSDEQFFGPGTRLTVL.

Concerning this clone itself: The junction departs from germline at one end; a sequencing error may be responsible. The chain recombines TRBV12-3 or TRBV12-4 with TRBJ1-5; TRBD1 is a possible D gene (6 bases). The CDR3 contains 12 residues. The CDR3 nucleotides are TGTGCCAGCAGTTTAGACAGGGAAGGCCCTGCTTTT. Its translation is CASSLDREGPAF.

J is TRBJ1-2 and V is TRBV3-1 (or the pseudogene TRBV3-2); 8 bases match TRBD1. The CDR3 loop spans 14 amino acids. J gave up 8 bases and V 1 base, and 6 bases lay outside the gene matches. Germline assignment: CDR1 LGHDT and CDR2 YNNKEL (reference sequence). The CDR3 here is CASSQGTGWRGYTF. In DNA form, the CDR3 reads TGTGCCAGCAGCCAAGGGACAGGGTGGCGGGGCTACACCTTC.

V and J are TRBV11-3 and TRBJ2-1, with 7 bases aligning to TRBD2. The V gene's germline CDR1 is SGHNT and CDR2 YENEEA. CDR3 length equals 14 residues. The junction had 7 bases not matched to a gene; V was cut back by 5 bases and J by 6 bases. The CDR3: CASSLGGEINEQFF. The DNA of the CDR3 is TGTGCCAGCAGCCTGGGAGGGGAAATCAATGAGCAGTTCTTC. Full variable domain (missing parts from reference TRBV11-3 and TRBJ2-1): EAGVVQSPRYKIIEKKQPVAFWCNPISGHNTLYWYLQNLGQGPELLIRYENEEAVDDSQLPKDRFSAERLKGVDSTLKIQPAELGDSAVYLCASSLGGEINEQFFGPGTRLTVL.

This rearrangement joins TRBV21-1 to TRBJ2-5; TRBD2, as called in the table, went unchecked against the DNA. TRBV21-1 is given as a pseudogene. The CDR3 contains 17 residues. CDR3 in DNA: TGTGCCAGCAGCAAAGCGGGTGGACTAGCGCAGGGAGAGACCCAGTACTTC. Translating it yields CASSKAGGLAQGETQYF.

This sequence joins TRBV5-1 and TRBJ1-2; a possible D gene is TRBD1 (6 bases). CDR3 size: 18 residues. V gave up 3 bases and J gave up 0 bases, with 21 bases separating them. Germline CDR1 and CDR2: SGHRS and YFSETQ. The CDR3 loop is CASSWGPPSRTANYGYTF. DNA of the CDR3: TGCGCCAGCAGCTGGGGCCCCCCTTCTCGGACAGCTAACTATGGCTACACCTTC.